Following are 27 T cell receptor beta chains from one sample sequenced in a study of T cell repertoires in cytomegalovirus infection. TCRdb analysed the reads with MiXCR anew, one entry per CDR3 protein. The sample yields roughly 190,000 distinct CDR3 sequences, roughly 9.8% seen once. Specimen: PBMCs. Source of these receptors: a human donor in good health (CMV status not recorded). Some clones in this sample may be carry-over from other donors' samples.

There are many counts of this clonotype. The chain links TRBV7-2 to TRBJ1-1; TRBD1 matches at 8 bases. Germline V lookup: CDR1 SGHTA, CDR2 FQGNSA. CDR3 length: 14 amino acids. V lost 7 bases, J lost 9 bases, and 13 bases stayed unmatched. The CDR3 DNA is TGTGCCAGCATCCCGGACAGGGATAGGTCTCAAGCTTTCTTT. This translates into CASIPDRDRSQAFF. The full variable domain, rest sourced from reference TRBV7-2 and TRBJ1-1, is GAGVSQSPSNKVTEKGKDVELRCDPISGHTALYWYRQSLGQGLEFLIYFQGNSAPDKSGLPSDRFSAERTGGSVSTLTIQRTQQEDSAVYLCASIPDRDRSQAFFGQGTRLTVV.

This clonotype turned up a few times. CDR3 amino acids: CASSPQGGRDTQYF. The CDR3 DNA sequence: TGCGCCAGCAGCCCTCAGGGGGGGAGGGATACGCAGTATTTT. This chain joins TRBV5-1 and TRBJ2-3; D might be TRBD1 or TRBD2, each matching 7 bases. The CDR3 is 14 amino acids. Germline lookup yields CDR1 SGHRS and CDR2 YFSETQ. Deletions cut 4 bases from V and 6 bases from J, with 15 bases between.

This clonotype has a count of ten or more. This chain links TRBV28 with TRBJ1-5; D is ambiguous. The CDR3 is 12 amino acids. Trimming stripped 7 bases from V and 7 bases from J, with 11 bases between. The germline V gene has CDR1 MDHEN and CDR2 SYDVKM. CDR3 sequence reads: CASKREVQPQHF. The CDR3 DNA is TGTGCCAGCAAAAGGGAGGTCCAGCCCCAGCATTTT.

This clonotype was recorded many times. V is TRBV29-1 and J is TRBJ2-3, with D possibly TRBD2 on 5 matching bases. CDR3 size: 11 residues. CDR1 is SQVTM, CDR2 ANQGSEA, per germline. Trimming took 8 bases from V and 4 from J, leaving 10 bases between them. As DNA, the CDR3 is TGCAGCCCCGAGAGGGCAGATACGCAGTATTTT. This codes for CSPERADTQYF.

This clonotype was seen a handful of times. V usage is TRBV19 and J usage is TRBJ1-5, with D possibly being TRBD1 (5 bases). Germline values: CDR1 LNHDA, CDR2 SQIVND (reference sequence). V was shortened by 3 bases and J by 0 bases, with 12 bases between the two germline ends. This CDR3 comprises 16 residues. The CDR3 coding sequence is TGTGCCAGTAGTATTGGGACTTCCTATAGCAATCAGCCCCAGCATTTT. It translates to CASSIGTSYSNQPQHF.

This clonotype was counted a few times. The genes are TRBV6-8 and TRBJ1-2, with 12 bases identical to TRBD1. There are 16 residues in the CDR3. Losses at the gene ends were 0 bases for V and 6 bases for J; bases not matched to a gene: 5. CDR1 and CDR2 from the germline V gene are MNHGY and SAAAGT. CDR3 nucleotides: TGTGCCAGCAGTTACTCCGGGACAGGGGGCATGAATGGCTACACCTTC. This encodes CASSYSGTGGMNGYTF.

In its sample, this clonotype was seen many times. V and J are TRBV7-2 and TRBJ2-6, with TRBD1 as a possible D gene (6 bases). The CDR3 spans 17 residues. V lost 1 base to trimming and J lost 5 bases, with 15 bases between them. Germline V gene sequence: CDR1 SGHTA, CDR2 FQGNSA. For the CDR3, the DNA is TGTGCCAGCAGCTTAGTACCAGGGGCCCTATGGGCCAACGTCCTGACTTTC. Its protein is CASSLVPGALWANVLTF. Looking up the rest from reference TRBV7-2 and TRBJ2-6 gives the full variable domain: GAGVSQSPSNKVTEKGKDVELRCDPISGHTALYWYRQSLGQGLEFLIYFQGNSAPDKSGLPSDRFSAERTGGSVSTLTIQRTQQEDSAVYLCASSLVPGALWANVLTFGAGSRLTVL.

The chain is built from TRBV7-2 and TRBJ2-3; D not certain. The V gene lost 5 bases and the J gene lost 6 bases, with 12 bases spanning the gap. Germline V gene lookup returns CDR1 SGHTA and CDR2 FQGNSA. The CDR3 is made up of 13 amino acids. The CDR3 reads CASSPSLGDTQYF. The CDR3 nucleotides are TGTGCCAGCAGCCCTTCCCTAGGGGATACGCAGTATTTT.

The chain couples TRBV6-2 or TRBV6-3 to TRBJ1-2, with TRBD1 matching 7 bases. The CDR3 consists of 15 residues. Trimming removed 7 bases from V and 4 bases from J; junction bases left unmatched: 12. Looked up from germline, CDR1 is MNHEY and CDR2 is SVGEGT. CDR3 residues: CASIEGGPSGYGYTF. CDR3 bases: TGTGCCAGCATAGAAGGGGGCCCATCGGGCTATGGCTACACCTTC.

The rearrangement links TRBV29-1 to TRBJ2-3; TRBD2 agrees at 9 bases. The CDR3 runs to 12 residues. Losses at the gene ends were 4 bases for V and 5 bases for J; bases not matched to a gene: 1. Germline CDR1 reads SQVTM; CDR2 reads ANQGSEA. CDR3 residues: CSVALAGDTQYF. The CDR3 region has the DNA TGCAGCGTTGCACTAGCGGGAGATACGCAGTATTTT.

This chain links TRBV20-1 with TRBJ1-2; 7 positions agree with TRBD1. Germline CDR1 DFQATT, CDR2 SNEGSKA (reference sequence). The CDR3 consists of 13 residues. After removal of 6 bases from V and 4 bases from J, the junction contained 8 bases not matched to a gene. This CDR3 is CSAGTVNLYGYTF. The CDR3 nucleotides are TGCAGTGCAGGGACAGTTAACCTCTATGGCTACACCTTC.

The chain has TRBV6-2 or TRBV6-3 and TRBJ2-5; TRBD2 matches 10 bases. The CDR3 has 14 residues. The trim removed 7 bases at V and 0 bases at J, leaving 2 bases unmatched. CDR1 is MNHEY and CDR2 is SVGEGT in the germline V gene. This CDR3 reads CASTLAGDQETQYF. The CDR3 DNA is TGTGCCAGCACCCTAGCGGGGGACCAAGAGACCCAGTACTTC.

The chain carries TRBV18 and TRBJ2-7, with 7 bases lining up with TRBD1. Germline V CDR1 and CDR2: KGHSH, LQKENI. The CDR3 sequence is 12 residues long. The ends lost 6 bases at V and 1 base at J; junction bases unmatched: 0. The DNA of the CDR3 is TGTGCCAGCTCGGGACAGTCCTACGAGCAGTACTTC. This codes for CASSGQSYEQYF.

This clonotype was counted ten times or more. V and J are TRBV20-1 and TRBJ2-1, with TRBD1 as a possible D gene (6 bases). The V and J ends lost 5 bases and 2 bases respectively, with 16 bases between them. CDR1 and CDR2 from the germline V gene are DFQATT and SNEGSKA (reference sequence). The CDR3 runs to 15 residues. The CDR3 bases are TGCAGTGCTGCGACAGGTGATCGCCCCTACAATGAGCAGTTCTTC. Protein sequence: CSAATGDRPYNEQFF.

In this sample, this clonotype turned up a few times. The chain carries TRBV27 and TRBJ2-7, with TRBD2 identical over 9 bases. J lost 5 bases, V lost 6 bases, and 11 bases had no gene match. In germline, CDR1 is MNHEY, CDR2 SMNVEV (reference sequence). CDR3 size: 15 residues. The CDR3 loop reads CASSPKVAGDNEQYF. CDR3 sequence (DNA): TGTGCCAGCAGCCCTAAGGTAGCGGGGGATAACGAGCAGTACTTC.

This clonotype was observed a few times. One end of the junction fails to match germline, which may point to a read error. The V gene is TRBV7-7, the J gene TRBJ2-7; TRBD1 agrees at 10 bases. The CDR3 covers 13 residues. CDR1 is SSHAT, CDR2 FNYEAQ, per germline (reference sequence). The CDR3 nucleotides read TGTGTCAGCAGTTTGGACAGGGGGTACGAGCAGTACTTC. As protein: CVSSLDRGYEQYF.

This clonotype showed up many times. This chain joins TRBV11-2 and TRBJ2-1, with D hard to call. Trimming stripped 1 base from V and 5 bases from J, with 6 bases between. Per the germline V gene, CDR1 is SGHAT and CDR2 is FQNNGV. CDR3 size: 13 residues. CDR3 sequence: CASSLGLNNEQFF. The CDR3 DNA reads TGTGCCAGCAGCTTAGGGCTTAACAATGAGCAGTTCTTC.

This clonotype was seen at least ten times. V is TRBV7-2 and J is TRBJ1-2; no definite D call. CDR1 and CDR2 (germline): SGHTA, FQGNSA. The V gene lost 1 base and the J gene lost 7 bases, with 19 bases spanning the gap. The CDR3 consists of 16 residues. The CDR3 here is CASSLGSAEQSGGYTF. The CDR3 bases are TGTGCCAGCAGCTTAGGTTCCGCAGAACAAAGTGGTGGCTACACCTTC.

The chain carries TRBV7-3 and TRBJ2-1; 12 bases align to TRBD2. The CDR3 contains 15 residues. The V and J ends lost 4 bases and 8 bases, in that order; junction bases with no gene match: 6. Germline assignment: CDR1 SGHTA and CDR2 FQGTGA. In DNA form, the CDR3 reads TGTGCCAGCAGCTCTACTAGCGGGAGGCCCCATGAGCAGTTCTTC. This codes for CASSSTSGRPHEQFF.

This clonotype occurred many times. CDR3 nucleotide sequence: TGTGCCAGCAGTGCTGACAGGGGGCGAACCTACGAGCAGTACTTC. Translating it yields CASSADRGRTYEQYF. V is TRBV7-2 and J is TRBJ2-7; 10 nucleotides align to TRBD1. This CDR3 has 15 amino acids. Germline V gene sequence: CDR1 SGHTA, CDR2 FQGNSA. V lost 6 bases and J lost 2; bases outside the gene matches: 7. The complete variable domain, with remaining parts taken from reference TRBV7-2 and TRBJ2-7, reads GAGVSQSPSNKVTEKGKDVELRCDPISGHTALYWYRQSLGQGLEFLIYFQGNSAPDKSGLPSDRFSAERTGGSVSTLTIQRTQQEDSAVYLCASSADRGRTYEQYFGPGTRLTVT.

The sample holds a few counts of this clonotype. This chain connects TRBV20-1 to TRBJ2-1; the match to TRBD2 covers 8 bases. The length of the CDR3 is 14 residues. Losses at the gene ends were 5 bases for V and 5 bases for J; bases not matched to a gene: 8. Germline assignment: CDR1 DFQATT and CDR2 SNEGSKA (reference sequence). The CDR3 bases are TGCAGTGCTCAACTAGCGGACCTAAACAATGAGCAGTTCTTC. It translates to CSAQLADLNNEQFF.

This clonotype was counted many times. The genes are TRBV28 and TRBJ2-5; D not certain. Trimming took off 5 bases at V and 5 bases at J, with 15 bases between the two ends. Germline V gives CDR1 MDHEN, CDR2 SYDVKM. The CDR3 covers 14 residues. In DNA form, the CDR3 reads TGTGCCAGCAGTGGCTCCAAGTTGGAGGAGACCCAGTACTTC. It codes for CASSGSKLEETQYF.

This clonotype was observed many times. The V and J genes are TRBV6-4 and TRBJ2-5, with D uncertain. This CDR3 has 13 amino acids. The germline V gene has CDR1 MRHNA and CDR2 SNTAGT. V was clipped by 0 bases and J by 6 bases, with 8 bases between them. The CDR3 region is CASSDSMRKTQYF. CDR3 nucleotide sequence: TGTGCCAGCAGTGACTCGATGAGGAAGACCCAGTACTTC.

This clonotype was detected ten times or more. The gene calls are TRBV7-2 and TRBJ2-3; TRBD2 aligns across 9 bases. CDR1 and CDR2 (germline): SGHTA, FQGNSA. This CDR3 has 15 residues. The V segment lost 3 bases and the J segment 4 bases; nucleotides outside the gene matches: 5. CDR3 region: CASSFQRGAADTQYF. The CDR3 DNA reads TGTGCCAGCAGCTTCCAGCGGGGGGCCGCAGATACGCAGTATTTT.

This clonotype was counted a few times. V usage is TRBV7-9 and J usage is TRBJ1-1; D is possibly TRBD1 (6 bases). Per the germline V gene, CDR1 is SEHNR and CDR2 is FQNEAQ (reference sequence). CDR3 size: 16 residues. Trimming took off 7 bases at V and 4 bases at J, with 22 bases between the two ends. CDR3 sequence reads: CASNERGGGDGTEAFF. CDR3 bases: TGTGCCAGCAACGAACGGGGGGGGGGCGACGGCACTGAAGCTTTCTTT.

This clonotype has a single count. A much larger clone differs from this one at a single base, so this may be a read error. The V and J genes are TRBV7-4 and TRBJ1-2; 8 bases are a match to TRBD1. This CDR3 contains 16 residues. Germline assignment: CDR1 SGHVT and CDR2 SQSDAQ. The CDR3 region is CAGSWVGQGGSYGYTF. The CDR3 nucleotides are TGTGCCGGCAGCTGGGTCGGACAGGGAGGAAGCTATGGCTACACCTTC.

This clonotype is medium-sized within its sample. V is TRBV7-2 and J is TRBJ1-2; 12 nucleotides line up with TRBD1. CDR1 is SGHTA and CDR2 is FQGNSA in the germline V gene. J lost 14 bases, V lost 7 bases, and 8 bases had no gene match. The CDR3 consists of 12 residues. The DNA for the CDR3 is TGTGCCAGCACCACGGGGACAGGGGGCTGTACCTTC. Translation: CASTTGTGGCTF.